Below, 27 T cell receptor beta chains from the same sample are listed, as sequenced in a study of tumor-infiltrating lymphocytes in primary liver carcinoma. With a constant-region primer, TCR beta cDNA was made from approximately 500 ng of total RNA. Libraries of TCR beta came from three nested multiplex PCR rounds with slightly modified ARM-PCR. The first two PCR rounds used TRBV1-TRBV30 forward primers with a C-beta reverse primer, 10 to 11 cycles each. Via MiXCR, TCRdb re-called the multiplex PCR reads, giving one row per CDR3 protein. The sample yields fewer than 400,000 distinct CDR3 sequences, 45% to 70% seen once. For blood RNA, unsorted whole blood served as the source, and germline DNA was extracted too. Sequencing was done on a sample of peripheral blood. Receptors were obtained from a woman aged 25-40 years with primary liver carcinoma and hepatitis B virus infection.

About this clonotype itself: This may stem from a read error, because a much larger clone lies one nucleotide away. This chain connects TRBV6-5 to TRBJ1-1, with a weak D call TRBD1 (5 bases). The CDR3 sequence is 12 residues long. The ends were cut back, 5 bases at V and 10 bases at J, with 14 bases in the middle. Per the germline V gene, CDR1 is MNHEY and CDR2 is SVGAGI. The CDR3: CASSGQGKGAFF. CDR3 nucleotide sequence: TGTGCCAGCAGTGGGCAGGGAAAAGGAGCTTTCTTT.

The sample holds a few counts of this clonotype. This may arise from a read error, as a much more abundant clone is one base away. The gene calls are TRBV29-1 and TRBJ1-3; D is undetermined. CDR3 length equals 11 residues. Trimming shortened V by 8 bases and J by 15 bases, and 20 bases separated the two germline ends. Germline-derived CDR1 and CDR2 are SQVTM and ANQGSEA. The CDR3 DNA reads TGCAGCATTGCGGCGGGGAGGACCTCATATTTT. Its protein is CSIAAGRTSYF.

V gene TRBV12-3 or TRBV12-4 combines with J gene TRBJ2-5; D perhaps matches TRBD2 (6 bases). V shed 11 bases and J shed 8 bases, with 21 bases lying between them. The CDR3 has 13 residues. Here the CDR3 reads CAGGMGPGATQYF. The DNA for the CDR3 is TGTGCCGGAGGGATGGGGCCGGGCGCAACCCAGTACTTC.

This clonotype was counted many times. The rearrangement links TRBV11-2 to TRBJ2-7; 7 bases fit TRBD2. The CDR3 is made up of 15 amino acids. Germline CDR1 reads SGHAT; CDR2 reads FQNNGV. The ends lost 3 bases at V and 3 bases at J; junction bases unmatched: 8. DNA of the CDR3: TGTGCCAGCAGCTTTGGTAGCGGGCCCCTCTACGAGCAGTACTTC. It is translated as CASSFGSGPLYEQYF.

As regards this clonotype: Germline is not matched at one junction end, which may reflect a read error. The rearrangement links TRBV11-2 to TRBJ2-3; a possible D gene is TRBD1 (6 bases). The V gene's germline CDR1 is SGHAT and CDR2 FQNNGV. The CDR3 is 14 residues long. This CDR3 reads CASSLGGLGDTKYF. DNA for the CDR3: TGCGCCAGCAGCTTAGGGGGTCTGGGAGATACGAAGTATTTT.

This clonotype turned up a few times. The conserved closing phenylalanine or tryptophan is absent in this CDR3, likely reflecting a read error. This rearrangement joins TRBV12-3 or TRBV12-4 to TRBJ2-1; D ambiguous. V dropped 10 bases and J dropped 7 bases, with 11 bases sitting between them. This CDR3 comprises 11 residues. CDR3 protein: CATPAENEQFL. The CDR3 DNA sequence: TGTGCCACACCCGCTGAGAATGAGCAGTTCCTC.

Points on this clonotype: The conserved phenylalanine or tryptophan normally closing the CDR3 is absent here, so this likely arose from a read error. V is TRBV6-6 and J is TRBJ2-5; TRBD2 matches at 9 bases. V shed 5 bases, J shed 4 bases, and the junction held 11 bases outside the gene matches. Per germline, CDR1 MNHNY and CDR2 SVGAGI (reference sequence). This CDR3 has 16 amino acids. CDR3 amino acids: CASSPTLAGSGETQYS. The CDR3 nucleotides read TGTGCCAGCAGTCCAACCCTAGCGGGAAGTGGAGAGACCCAGTACTCC.

Note on this clonotype: This may be a read error: a much more frequent sequence differs by one nucleotide. This chain uses TRBV6-2 or TRBV6-3 with TRBJ2-4; D is perhaps TRBD1 or TRBD2 (5 bases each). CDR1 and CDR2 from the germline V gene are MNHEY and SVGEGT. V was trimmed by 8 bases and J by 0 bases, leaving 11 bases between them. This CDR3 is built from 14 residues. CDR3 residues: CASLEDIAKNIQYF. The DNA of the CDR3 is TGTGCCAGCTTGGAGGACATAGCCAAAAACATTCAGTACTTC.

This clonotype was seen just once. A read error is possible here, since a much larger clone lies one base away. The chain employs TRBV6-5 and TRBJ1-1, with a weak D call TRBD1 (5 bases). Germline V gene sequence: CDR1 MNHEY, CDR2 SVGAGI. The CDR3 contains 14 residues. In DNA form, the CDR3 reads TGTACCAGCAGTTATCGGGGGAGGGGCACTGAAGCTTTCTTT. Its translation is CTSSYRGRGTEAFF.

Many counts were recorded for this clonotype. The chain is built from TRBV11-2 and TRBJ2-1; TRBD2 aligns across 14 bases. Germline assignment: CDR1 SGHAT and CDR2 FQNNGV. Trimming cost V 1 base and J 9 bases; bases outside gene matches: 8. The CDR3 loop spans 17 amino acids. CDR3 amino acids: CASSLGWGLAGDGEQFF. Here the CDR3 DNA reads TGTGCCAGCAGCTTAGGTTGGGGACTAGCGGGAGATGGTGAGCAGTTCTTC.

Of note for this clonotype: A read error may produce the germline difference seen at one junction end. The gene calls are TRBV11-1 and TRBJ2-7; TRBD1 might be the D (6 bases). Germline V gives CDR1 SGHAT, CDR2 FQDESV (reference sequence). The CDR3 covers 15 residues. Here the CDR3 DNA reads TGTGCCAGCAGCGCCATCCGGGACACTACCTACGAGCAGTATTTC. This gives the protein CASSAIRDTTYEQYF.

About this clonotype itself: Since a much larger clone is just one base distant, this may be a read error. CDR3 DNA: TGCGCCAGCAGCCAAGATCTGGAGCGGGGAGGAGTAGGCGGGGAGCCGTTTTTT. This translates into CASSQDLERGGVGGEPFF. The chain carries TRBV4-3 and TRBJ2-2, with TRBD2 matching over 7 bases. CDR3 length equals 18 residues. Looked up from germline, CDR1 is LGHNA and CDR2 is YSLEER.

This clonotype was observed once. The chain is built from TRBV14 and TRBJ2-1; 7 bases are shared with TRBD1. With 5 bases clipped from V and 7 bases from J, the junction kept 11 bases outside the gene matches. The CDR3 contains 15 residues. Per the germline V gene, CDR1 is SGHDN and CDR2 is FVKESK. The CDR3 region has the DNA TGTGCCAGCAGCAAGTGGACAGGTTGGGGGAATGAGCAGTTCTTC. Translation gives CASSKWTGWGNEQFF. The full variable domain, its missing parts supplied by reference TRBV14 and TRBJ2-1, is EAGVTQFPSHSVIEKGQTVTLRCDPISGHDNLYWYRRVMGKEIKFLLHFVKESKQDESGMPNNRFLAERTGGTYSTLKVQPAELEDSGVYFCASSKWTGWGNEQFFGPGTRLTVL.

In regard to this clonotype: A much larger clone sits a single nucleotide away, making a read error possible. V and J are TRBV12-3 or TRBV12-4 and TRBJ2-3, with 8 bases lining up with TRBD1. CDR3 length: 15 amino acids. CDR3 in amino acids: CASSPRGHGTDTHYF. In DNA, the CDR3 is TGTGCCAGCAGTCCCAGGGGGCATGGCACAGATACGCACTATTTT.

A remark on this clonotype: Given a much more abundant clone one base away, this may be a read error. The V gene is TRBV29-1, the J gene TRBJ2-6; tentatively, D is TRBD1 (5 bases). V was trimmed by 7 bases and J by 4 bases, leaving 11 bases between them. CDR1 and CDR2 from the germline V gene are SQVTM and ANQGSEA. This CDR3 is built from 13 residues. CDR3 amino acids: CSELGAGANVLTF. CDR3 sequence (DNA): TGCAGCGAGCTAGGGGCAGGGGCCAACGTCCTGACTTTC.

This chain links TRBV6-1 with TRBJ1-2, with D possibly matching TRBD1 (5 bases). The CDR3 is 13 amino acids. From germline, CDR1 is MNHNS and CDR2 SASEGT. Trimming cost V 2 bases and J 4 bases, with 8 bases left between them. CDR3 nucleotides: TGTGCCAGCAGTGAATTAGGGGCCTATGGCTACACCTTC. This sequence encodes CASSELGAYGYTF.

A word on this clonotype: Since a much larger clone is just one base distant, this may be a read error. The CDR3 does not close with the conserved phenylalanine or tryptophan, likely indicating a read error. This sequence joins TRBV29-1 and TRBJ2-1; 8 bases fit TRBD1. The length of the CDR3 is 16 residues. CDR1 and CDR2 from the germline V gene are SQVTM and ANQGSEA. With V trimmed by 0 bases and J by 7 bases, 11 bases remained unmatched. The CDR3 coding sequence is TGCAGCGTTGAAGATCGACGGACAGGGACGAGGAATGAGCAGTTCTCC. It translates to CSVEDRRTGTRNEQFS.

A note on this clonotype: At one end, the junction sequence differs from germline, possibly due to a read error. The genes are TRBV12-3 or TRBV12-4 and TRBJ2-2; possible D gene TRBD2, 5 bases. CDR3 length: 14 amino acids. Here the CDR3 reads CASSPRRNTGELLF. The CDR3 nucleotides read TGTGCCAGCAGTCCCCGGAGAAACACCGGGGAGTTGCTTTTT.

This sequence joins TRBV7-9 and TRBJ2-7; no definite D call. Germline CDR1 reads SEHNR; CDR2 reads FQNEAQ (reference sequence). The CDR3 is 14 amino acids. Trimming pared 6 bases from V and 4 bases from J, leaving 16 bases between. CDR3 sequence reads: CASSTQDPNYEQYF. The CDR3 nucleotides are TGTGCCAGCAGTACCCAAGACCCCAATTACGAGCAGTACTTC.

With respect to this clonotype: This clone may be a read error of a much larger clone one base away. The V call is TRBV4-3, the J call TRBJ2-2; D perhaps matches TRBD1 (6 bases). Germline CDR1 and CDR2: LGHNA and YSLEER. The CDR3 covers 14 residues. With 6 bases removed from V and 5 bases from J, the gap between germline ends came to 13 bases. The CDR3 nucleotides are TGCGCCAGCAGATCAGGGGCGGAGACCGGGGAGCTGTTTTTT. Its protein is CASRSGAETGELFF.

This clonotype came up once. The chain has TRBV5-8 and TRBJ2-1; 8 nucleotides agree with TRBD2. CDR3 length: 18 residues. From germline, CDR1 is SGHTS and CDR2 YDEGEE. Trimming removed 1 base from V and 3 bases from J; junction bases left unmatched: 12. CDR3 nucleotide sequence: TGTGCCAGCAGCTTGTTACGATTCGCTAGCGGGTTCTACAATGAGCAGTTCTTC. Its translation is CASSLLRFASGFYNEQFF. Full variable domain (rest looked up from reference TRBV5-8 and TRBJ2-1): EAGVTQSPTHLIKTRGQQATLRCSPISGHTSVYWYQQALGLGLQFLLWYDEGEERNRGNFPPRFSGRQFPNYSSELNVNALELEDSALYLCASSLLRFASGFYNEQFFGPGTRLTVL.

The chain carries TRBV6-5 and TRBJ2-1; the D gene is possibly TRBD2 (6 bases). CDR3 length equals 13 residues. The germline gives CDR1 MNHEY, CDR2 SVGAGI. This chain's CDR3 is CTNSFRGVGEQFF. CDR3 in DNA: TGTACCAACAGTTTCCGCGGGGTCGGCGAGCAGTTCTTC.

Remarks on this clonotype: A much more abundant neighbour one base away suggests this may be a read error. The chain uses TRBV4-3 and TRBJ2-7, with D maybe TRBD2 (6 bases). Germline V CDR1 and CDR2: LGHNA, YSLEER. This CDR3 region has 15 residues. CDR3 DNA: TGCGCCAGCAGCCAGCTCCCGGACTACGCTTACGAGCGGTACTTC. Protein product: CASSQLPDYAYERYF.

About this clonotype: This may come from a read error, since a much larger clone is one base off. This chain links TRBV5-4 with TRBJ2-2, with TRBD2 as a possible D gene (6 bases). Germline CDR1 and CDR2: SGHNT and YYREEE (reference sequence). The CDR3 sequence is 14 residues long. CDR3 in amino acids: CDSSETRRGGELFF. The CDR3 coding sequence is TGTGACAGCAGCGAGACTAGGAGGGGCGGGGAGCTGTTTTTT. Supplemented by reference TRBV5-4 and TRBJ2-2, the full variable domain reads ETGVTQSPTHLIKTRGQQVTLRCSSQSGHNTVSWYQQALGQGPQFIFQYYREEENGRGNFPPRFSGLQFPNYSSELNVNALELDDSALYLCDSSETRRGGELFFGEGSRLTVL.

A note on this clonotype: The junction departs from the called germline gene at one end, perhaps through a read error. This sequence joins TRBV11-2 and TRBJ1-5; no definite D call. Germline V lookup: CDR1 SGHAT, CDR2 FQNNGV. The CDR3 is made up of 15 amino acids. The CDR3 sequence is CVSSLGPLGDQPQHF. Here the CDR3 DNA reads TGTGTCAGCAGCTTAGGCCCCCTCGGGGATCAGCCCCAGCATTTT. The full variable domain, with the rest looked up from reference TRBV11-2 and TRBJ1-5, is EAGVAQSPRYKIIEKRQSVAFWCNPISGHATLYWYQQILGQGPKLLIQFQNNGVVDDSQLPKDRFSAERLKGVDSTLKIQPAKLEDSAVYLCVSSLGPLGDQPQHFGDGTRLSIL.

Concerning this clonotype itself: This likely comes from a read error, as the CDR3 has no conserved phenylalanine or tryptophan at its end. V and J are TRBV4-3 and TRBJ1-2; 10 nucleotides line up with TRBD1. V lost 1 base and J lost 6; bases outside the gene matches: 5. Germline V CDR1 and CDR2: LGHNA, YSLEER. The length of the CDR3 is 15 residues. The CDR3 loop is CASSQGRTGGHGYTL. CDR3 coding DNA: TGCGCCAGCAGCCAAGGACGGACAGGGGGACATGGCTACACCTTA.

This sequence joins TRBV30 and TRBJ2-7; unclear D gene. Per germline, CDR1 GTSNPN and CDR2 SVGIG (reference sequence). The V end was cut by 4 bases, the J end by 2 bases, with 9 bases between. CDR3 length equals 12 residues. The CDR3 DNA sequence: TGTGCCTGGAATGTCGCAGCCTACGAGCAGTACTTC. This sequence encodes CAWNVAAYEQYF.